Below are 29 T cell receptor beta chains sequenced from a single sample in a study of blood T cell repertoires in COVID-19. Produced via immunoSEQ multiplex PCR; TCRdb's table is partial and in-frame only. The sample consists of some 100,000 clones, roughly 85% of them appearing once. The sample consisted of PBMCs or T cells enriched from blood (not recorded which). These receptors were collected from a woman aged 50 to 60 who had recovered from COVID-19.

The chain uses TRBV28 and TRBJ1-6, with 7 bases that match TRBD1. In germline, CDR1 is MDHEN, CDR2 SYDVKM. The ends lost 10 bases at V and 7 bases at J; junction bases unmatched: 4. The CDR3 extends over 12 amino acids. This chain's CDR3 is CATGTANSPLHF. In nucleotides, the CDR3 is TGTGCCACCGGGACAGCGAATTCACCCCTCCACTTT.

This rearrangement joins TRBV5-1 to TRBJ1-3, with unresolved D. The ends were cut back, 4 bases at V and 0 bases at J, with 11 bases in the middle. This CDR3 contains 15 residues. Germline V lookup: CDR1 SGHRS, CDR2 YFSETQ. DNA for the CDR3: TGCGCCAGCAGCGTCAGATCCAACTCTGGAAACACCATATATTTT. Its translation is CASSVRSNSGNTIYF.

The J gene is TRBJ2-1, the V gene TRBV19; 11 bases align to TRBD2. Germline V gene lookup returns CDR1 LNHDA and CDR2 SQIVND (reference sequence). The CDR3 extends over 15 amino acids. V was clipped by 3 bases and J by 6 bases; unmatched bases: 4. The CDR3, as DNA: TGTGCCAGTAGTATCTCTACTAGCGGGAGCAATGAGCAGTTCTTC. The encoded protein is CASSISTSGSNEQFF.

V and J are TRBV30 and TRBJ1-1; the D is unclear. Germline V gene data show CDR1 as GTSNPN and CDR2 as SVGIG (reference sequence). The CDR3 consists of 15 residues. Trimming took 0 bases from V and 3 from J, leaving 14 bases between them. CDR3 coding DNA: TGTGCCTGGAGTGTACTTTACTTGGGCCACACTGAAGCTTTCTTT. This codes for CAWSVLYLGHTEAFF.

This clone was seen more than once but under ten times. The chain links TRBV25-1 to TRBJ2-3, with a possible D match to TRBD1 (7 bases). The germline V gene encodes CDR1 MGHDK and CDR2 SYGVNS. The CDR3 consists of 14 residues. V lost 6 bases to trimming and J lost 4 bases, with 14 bases between them. The DNA for the CDR3 is TGTGCCAGCAGCAGACAGGGCGGGGCAGATACGCAGTATTTT. Its protein product is CASSRQGGADTQYF.

V is TRBV19 and J is TRBJ2-2; a possible D gene is TRBD2 (6 bases). Between the trimmed V and J ends, which lost 4 bases and 6 bases, there was a span of 9 bases. The CDR3 totals 13 residues. CDR1 is LNHDA and CDR2 is SQIVND in the germline V gene (reference sequence). As DNA, the CDR3 is TGTGCCAGTAGTACGGGACTCGCCGGGGAGCTGTTTTTT. Translated: CASSTGLAGELFF.

The rearrangement joins TRBV18 to TRBJ1-1, with 10 bases aligning to TRBD1. The junction had 6 bases not matched to a gene; V was cut back by 2 bases and J by 6 bases. Germline V gene lookup returns CDR1 KGHSH and CDR2 LQKENI. This CDR3 is built from 15 residues. The CDR3 DNA follows: TGTGCCAGCTCACCAGTTCGGGACAGGGGACCTGAAGCTTTCTTT. It encodes CASSPVRDRGPEAFF.

CDR3 DNA: TGTGCCATAACCGGGCAGGGACTCAACGAGCAGTACTTC. This translates into CAITGQGLNEQYF. The chain couples TRBV6-5 to TRBJ2-7, with D tentatively TRBD2 (6 bases). Trimming stripped 10 bases from V and 5 bases from J, with 18 bases between. This CDR3 is 13 amino acids long. CDR1 and CDR2 (germline): MNHEY, SVGAGI.

The chain recombines TRBV30 with TRBJ1-1, with a weak D call TRBD1 (6 bases). CDR3 length equals 13 residues. The V end was cut by 0 bases, the J end by 3 bases, with 8 bases between. The germline gives CDR1 GTSNPN, CDR2 SVGIG (reference sequence). This CDR3 is CAWSVGGYTEAFF. The CDR3 DNA reads as TGTGCCTGGAGTGTAGGGGGTTACACTGAAGCTTTCTTT.

The chain couples TRBV7-2 to TRBJ2-5; 12 nucleotides match TRBD2. This CDR3 is built from 15 residues. V lost 5 bases and J lost 3; bases outside the gene matches: 4. The germline gives CDR1 SGHTA, CDR2 FQGNSA. CDR3 loop: CASSRTSGIKETQYF. As DNA, the CDR3 is TGTGCCAGCAGCCGGACTAGCGGGATAAAAGAGACCCAGTACTTC.

V gene TRBV30 combines with J gene TRBJ1-4; 10 nucleotides match TRBD1. The CDR3 loop spans 13 amino acids. The V and J ends lost 5 bases and 11 bases, in that order; junction bases with no gene match: 8. The germline V gene has CDR1 GTSNPN and CDR2 SVGIG (reference sequence). In DNA, the CDR3 is TGTGCCTGGGGTGGACAGGGGGTATCGAAACTGTTTTTT. It specifies CAWGGQGVSKLFF.

The chain recombines TRBV7-9 with TRBJ2-7, with a tentative D call TRBD1 (6 bases). CDR1 and CDR2 from the germline V gene are SEHNR and FQNEAQ (reference sequence). CDR3 length equals 14 residues. Trimming removed 6 bases at V and 5 bases at J, with 17 bases between. Here the CDR3 reads CASSSPRAGDEQYF. CDR3 sequence (DNA): TGTGCCAGCAGTTCCCCTAGGGCAGGGGACGAGCAGTACTTC.

In its sample, this clone was seen a few times. Written as DNA, the CDR3 is TGTGCCAGCAGCTCAAGATGGGGGGAGTATAGCAATCAGCCCCAGCATTTT. As protein: CASSSRWGEYSNQPQHF. The V and J genes are TRBV13 and TRBJ1-5, with D perhaps matching TRBD1 (5 bases). V was cut by 4 bases and J by 0 bases, with 16 bases left in between. CDR3 size: 17 residues. From germline, CDR1 is PRHDT and CDR2 FYEKMQ (reference sequence).

J is TRBJ2-5 and V is TRBV3-1 (or the pseudogene TRBV3-2); possible D gene TRBD1, 6 bases. The CDR3 sequence is 13 residues long. In germline, CDR1 is LGHDT, CDR2 YNNKEL (reference sequence). The germline V and J ends were trimmed by 3 bases and 5 bases, with 10 bases remaining between them. CDR3 in amino acids: CASSQGAKETQYF. The CDR3 DNA follows: TGTGCCAGCAGCCAGGGGGCTAAGGAGACCCAGTACTTC.

The chain joins TRBV5-5 to TRBJ2-7; D not resolved. The germline CDR1 and CDR2 sequences are SGHKS and YYEKEE (reference sequence). V gave up 1 base and J gave up 2 bases, with 13 bases separating them. This CDR3 has 15 amino acids. The CDR3 spells CASSLWAVAAYEQYF. For the CDR3, the DNA is TGTGCCAGCAGCTTGTGGGCAGTTGCAGCCTACGAGCAGTACTTC.

CDR3 sequence reads: CASSLMGGRDEQYF. The CDR3 coding sequence is TGTGCCAGCAGCTTAATGGGCGGGAGGGACGAGCAGTACTTC. The rearrangement links TRBV7-2 to TRBJ2-7; TRBD2 aligns across 9 bases. CDR1 and CDR2 from the germline V gene are SGHTA and FQGNSA. CDR3 size: 14 residues. V lost 2 bases, J lost 5 bases, and 4 bases stayed unmatched.

Only a few counts were recorded for this clone. V usage is TRBV5-4 and J usage is TRBJ2-1, with 8 bases identical to TRBD2. Germline loops: CDR1 SGHNT, CDR2 YYREEE (reference sequence). The CDR3 totals 15 residues. The V gene end was trimmed by 0 bases and the J gene end by 8 bases; junction bases not matched to a gene: 7. In DNA, the CDR3 is TGTGCCAGCAGCTTGGGGACTAGCATTAGTCATGAGCAGTTCTTC. Amino acid sequence: CASSLGTSISHEQFF.

The chain recombines TRBV11-2 with TRBJ2-5; 7 bases are a match to TRBD2. The CDR3 has 15 amino acids. CDR1 SGHAT and CDR2 FQNNGV come from the germline V gene. V lost 1 base and J lost 3; bases outside the gene matches: 5. The CDR3 is CASSLVGLAEETQYF. DNA for the CDR3: TGTGCCAGCAGCTTAGTCGGCCTAGCGGAAGAGACCCAGTACTTC. Full variable domain (remainder filled in from reference TRBV11-2 and TRBJ2-5): EAGVAQSPRYKIIEKRQSVAFWCNPISGHATLYWYQQILGQGPKLLIQFQNNGVVDDSQLPKDRFSAERLKGVDSTLKIQPAKLEDSAVYLCASSLVGLAEETQYFGPGTRLLVL.

The J gene is TRBJ2-1, the V gene TRBV19; possibly TRBD2 for D (6 bases). CDR1 LNHDA and CDR2 SQIVND come from the germline V gene (reference sequence). The CDR3 is 15 amino acids. The V end lost 9 bases, the J end lost 0 bases, and 15 bases lay between the germline ends. CDR3: CASARGLGSYNEQFF. CDR3 nucleotides: TGTGCCAGCGCACGGGGACTCGGCTCCTACAATGAGCAGTTCTTC.

V and J are TRBV18 and TRBJ1-1; the D gene is possibly TRBD1 (5 bases). CDR3 length equals 14 residues. V was cut by 6 bases and J by 1 base, with 12 bases left in between. The germline gives CDR1 KGHSH, CDR2 LQKENI. The CDR3 sequence: CASSSGGANTEAFF. As DNA, the CDR3 is TGTGCCAGCTCTAGCGGAGGGGCGAACACTGAAGCTTTCTTT. Full variable domain (rest looked up from reference TRBV18 and TRBJ1-1): NAGVMQNPRHLVRRRGQEARLRCSPMKGHSHVYWYRQLPEEGLKFMVYLQKENIIDESGMPKERFSAEFPKEGPSILRIQQVVRGDSAAYFCASSSGGANTEAFFGQGTRLTVV.

This rearrangement joins TRBV5-1 to TRBJ2-5; D perhaps matches TRBD1 (6 bases). The CDR3 is 17 residues long. Trimming removed 3 bases from V and 5 bases from J, with 23 bases in between. CDR1 and CDR2 from the germline V gene are SGHRS and YFSETQ. DNA of the CDR3: TGCGCCAGCAGCTCCACCCGGGGCGGCAGGGGCGGTGAGACCCAGTACTTC. It codes for CASSSTRGGRGGETQYF. Looking up the rest from reference TRBV5-1 and TRBJ2-5 gives the full variable domain: KAGVTQTPRYLIKTRGQQVTLSCSPISGHRSVSWYQQTPGQGLQFLFEYFSETQRNKGNFPGRFSGRQFSNSRSEMNVSTLELGDSALYLCASSSTRGGRGGETQYFGPGTRLLVL.

The chain links TRBV5-1 to TRBJ2-7; 7 positions agree with TRBD2. V shed 6 bases and J 3 bases; nucleotides not matched to a gene: 6. The CDR3 covers 13 residues. Germline lookup yields CDR1 SGHRS and CDR2 YFSETQ. CDR3 DNA sequence: TGCGCCAGCAAAAAGCGGGAAGACTACGAGCAGTACTTC. Protein: CASKKREDYEQYF.

This sequence joins TRBV5-8 and TRBJ2-7; the D gene is possibly TRBD1 (5 bases). V lost 2 bases and J lost 2, with 20 bases in between. The germline V gene encodes CDR1 SGHTS and CDR2 YDEGEE. The CDR3 length is 17 residues. The CDR3 region has the DNA TGTGCCAGCAGCTTTTTTAAACTTGACAGCGTCGCCTACGAGCAGTACTTC. Translation gives CASSFFKLDSVAYEQYF.

The chain employs TRBV5-1 and TRBJ2-3, with 8 bases identical to TRBD2. V dropped 2 bases and J dropped 0; count of bases not matched to a gene: 20. Germline V gives CDR1 SGHRS, CDR2 YFSETQ. CDR3 size: 21 residues. DNA for the CDR3: TGCGCCAGCAGCTTCGAAGGAGCGGGGGCGAGAGCCCCAACTAGCACAGATACGCAGTATTTT. This sequence encodes CASSFEGAGARAPTSTDTQYF.

J is TRBJ1-2 and V is TRBV6-5; D is ambiguous. The CDR3 is made up of 11 amino acids. The V end lost 7 bases, the J end lost 1 base, and 4 bases lay between the germline ends. Germline CDR1 MNHEY, CDR2 SVGAGI. CDR3 DNA: TGTGCCAGCACCCTTAACTATGGCTACACCTTC. This translates into CASTLNYGYTF.

The CDR3 DNA reads TGTGCCAGCAGCAGACTAGCGGGAGGGCCCTCCTACAATGAGCAGTTCTTC. Its translation: CASSRLAGGPSYNEQFF. This chain connects TRBV27 to TRBJ2-1; TRBD2 matches 14 bases. The CDR3 is 17 amino acids. The V segment lost 6 bases and the J segment 0 bases; nucleotides outside the gene matches: 4. Germline CDR1 is MNHEY and CDR2 is SMNVEV (reference sequence).

The V gene is TRBV28, the J gene TRBJ1-4; D is unclear. V was trimmed by 5 bases and J by 3 bases, leaving 13 bases between them. The CDR3 extends over 15 amino acids. Germline V lookup: CDR1 MDHEN, CDR2 SYDVKM. CDR3 nucleotides: TGTGCCAGCAGTCCGGAGGGTGCGGCTAATGAAAAACTGTTTTTT. Translated: CASSPEGAANEKLFF. Based on the CDR3 plus reference TRBV28 and TRBJ1-4, the full variable domain is DVKVTQSSRYLVKRTGEKVFLECVQDMDHENMFWYRQDPGLGLRLIYFSYDVKMKEKGDIPEGYSVSREKKERFSLILESASTNQTSMYLCASSPEGAANEKLFFGSGTQLSVL.

J is TRBJ1-4 and V is TRBV28; 7 positions agree with TRBD1. V lost 5 bases, J lost 4 bases, and 10 bases stayed unmatched. CDR3 size: 16 residues. Germline lookup yields CDR1 MDHEN and CDR2 SYDVKM. As DNA, the CDR3 is TGTGCCAGCAGTACACCAAAGACAGGGCGTAATGAAAAACTGTTTTTT. Its protein product is CASSTPKTGRNEKLFF.

The gene calls are TRBV7-3 and TRBJ2-3; 10 bases align to TRBD2. Losses at the gene ends were 4 bases for V and 0 bases for J; bases not matched to a gene: 10. The CDR3 consists of 18 residues. Germline CDR1 and CDR2: SGHTA and FQGTGA. The CDR3 spells CASSSSSGSPTSTDTQYF. The CDR3 DNA is TGTGCCAGCAGCTCTTCTAGCGGGAGCCCTACGAGCACAGATACGCAGTATTTT.